The clone carrying this T cell receptor beta chain has at least ten counts. Thyroid ultrasound and orbital computed tomography, with clinical symptoms and serum thyroxine and TRAb, informed diagnoses. Using around 10 ml of fresh peripheral blood, PBMCs were prepared. The data stem from a study of T cells in Graves' hyperthyroidism and ophthalmopathy. Using RNA transcripts as the source, TCR beta CDR3 regions were amplified. The HTBI set primed first-round TCR CDR3 RT-PCR. TCRdb independently ran MiXCR on the multiplex PCR reads; one entry per CDR3 protein. The data show about 380,000 distinct CDR3 sequences, roughly 20% seen once. The receptor comes from a man between 18 and 29 years old with Graves' ophthalmopathy. Sequencing was done on a sample of blood.

CDR3 residues: CASSQEARQPQHF. The CDR3 bases are TGTGCCAGCAGCCAAGAAGCACGGCAGCCCCAGCATTTT. The chain combines TRBV3-1 with TRBJ1-5; no firm D call. V gave up 0 bases and J gave up 7 bases, with 7 bases separating them. From germline, CDR1 is LGHDT and CDR2 YNNKEL (reference sequence). The CDR3 runs 13 residues.